This T cell receptor (beta chain) was observed in a study of blood T cell repertoires in COVID-19. Libraries were prepared by immunoSEQ multiplex PCR; TCRdb keeps only in-frame clonotypes and omits some of them. This sample has 310,000 or so clones, with about 88% found just once. This CDR3 is 15 amino acids long. The V gene's germline CDR1 is MNHNY and CDR2 SVGAGI (reference sequence). Trimming pared 3 bases from V and 4 bases from J, leaving 15 bases between. This clone was counted a single time. The material sequenced was peripheral blood. The J gene is TRBJ1-2, the V gene TRBV6-6; TRBD1 might be the D (5 bases). This TCR was recovered from a young woman with COVID-19, enrolled during active disease. The CDR3 nucleotides are TGTGCCAGCAGTTATTTGGAGGGGACCCTCTATGGCTACACCTTC. Protein: CASSYLEGTLYGYTF.